This record covers a single TCR beta chain. Its antigen is not known. Germline V lookup: CDR1 LNHDA, CDR2 SQIVND (reference sequence). V lost 5 bases, J lost 0 bases, and 15 bases lay in between. The length of the CDR3 is 16 residues. The data were taken from a study of Ad26.COV2.S vaccination and SARS-CoV-2 variants. About the study: The donor was enrolled in the Ad26.COV2.S arm of the COV1001 trial.

Treatment specified: around 19 received Ad26.COV2.S at low or high dose, single or two shots; about five received placebo; per-sample allocation not given. Sampling was performed 63 days after the first vaccine or placebo injection. Regarding the study as a whole: The study found higher spike-specific TCR breadth in vaccine than placebo recipients. Vaccine and placebo recipients had similar non-spike TCR breadth.

This table comes from immunoSEQ multiplex PCR, and its TCRdb copy is limited to in-frame clones, with some not included. The repertoire includes 350,000 to 400,000 clones, approximately 86% of them detected once, and 3.5% sits in the top ten. Sample: peripheral blood, taken in a trial of Ad26.COV2.S vaccine versus placebo. The chain joins TRBV19 to TRBJ2-3; D uncertain. This sequence originates from a person between 18 and 65 years old who received the Ad26.COV2.S COVID-19 vaccine or a placebo. CDR3 sequence: CASSVVIGISTDTQYF. CDR3 DNA sequence: TGTGCCAGTAGTGTCGTAATAGGGATTAGCACAGATACGCAGTATTTT.